The clone carrying this TCR beta chain has more than one count but fewer than ten. CDR3 length: 13 residues. Trimming removed 0 bases at V and 11 bases at J, with 10 bases between. Germline values: CDR1 LGHNA, CDR2 YSLEER. The data stem from a study of cytomegalovirus exposure and HLA in healthy donors. The primer mix had 60 Vbeta and 13 Jbeta primers. Clones were sequenced by immunoSEQ multiplex PCR, and TCRdb holds only the in-frame ones, with some missing. The table lists some 160,000 clones, roughly 80% of them singletons. Sequenced input: PBMCs. The chain recombines TRBV4-3 with TRBJ1-4; no reliable D call. The TCR sequence derives from a man between 50 and 59 years old in good health and CMV-seropositive. The CDR3 DNA follows: TGCGCCAGCAGCCAAGATAGGAGAGAGAAACTGTTTTTT. Its protein product is CASSQDRREKLFF.